The T cell receptor (beta chain) under discussion was sequenced for a study of CD8+CD57+ T cells in acquired aplastic anemia. Study-wide results and limits: Between the patient and control groups, CD8+ Simpson's diversity did not differ significantly.

TCR beta VDJ combinations and CDR3 sequences were profiled from genomic DNA. Using its own MiXCR run on the reads, TCRdb lists one record per CDR3 protein. Among about 190,000 distinct CDR3 sequences, under 70% were seen once, and the ten largest hold around 46%. As for this clonotype: Antigen unknown.

Trimming removed 6 bases at V and 7 bases at J, with 10 bases between. There are 11 residues in the CDR3. Germline lookup yields CDR1 SQVTM and CDR2 ANQGSEA. The receptor was isolated from a human donor with severe aplastic anemia or a healthy control (not recorded which). The rearrangement uses TRBV29-1 and TRBJ2-1; a possible D gene is TRBD2 (5 bases). The specimen sequenced was sorted CD4+, CD8+, or CD8+CD57+ T cells (not recorded which) from PBMCs. The CDR3 nucleotides read TGCAGCGTCAGCCAGCGGAATGAGCAGTTCTTC. Translating it yields CSVSQRNEQFF.